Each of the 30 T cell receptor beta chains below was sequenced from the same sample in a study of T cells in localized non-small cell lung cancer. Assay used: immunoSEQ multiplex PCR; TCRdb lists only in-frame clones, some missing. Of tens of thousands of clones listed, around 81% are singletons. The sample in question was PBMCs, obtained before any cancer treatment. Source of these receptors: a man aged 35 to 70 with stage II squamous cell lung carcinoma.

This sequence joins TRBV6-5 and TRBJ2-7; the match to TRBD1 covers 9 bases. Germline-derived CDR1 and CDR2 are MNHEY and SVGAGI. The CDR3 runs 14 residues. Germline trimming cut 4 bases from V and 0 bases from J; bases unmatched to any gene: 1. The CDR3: CASSLGQGSYEQYF. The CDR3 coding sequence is TGTGCCAGCAGTTTGGGACAGGGCTCCTACGAGCAGTACTTC.

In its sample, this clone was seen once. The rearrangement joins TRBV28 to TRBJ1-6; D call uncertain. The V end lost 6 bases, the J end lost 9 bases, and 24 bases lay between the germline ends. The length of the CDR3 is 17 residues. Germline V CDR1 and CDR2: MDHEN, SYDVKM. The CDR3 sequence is CASRPHPGLLSRSPLHF. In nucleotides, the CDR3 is TGTGCCAGCAGACCCCACCCCGGACTGCTCTCCCGTTCACCCCTCCACTTT.

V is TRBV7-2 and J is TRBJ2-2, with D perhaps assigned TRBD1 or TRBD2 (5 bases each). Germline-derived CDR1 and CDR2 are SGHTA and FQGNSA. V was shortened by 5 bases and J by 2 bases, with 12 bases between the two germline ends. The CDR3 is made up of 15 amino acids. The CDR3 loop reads CASSPGALNTGELFF. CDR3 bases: TGTGCCAGCAGCCCCGGGGCGCTAAACACCGGGGAGCTGTTTTTT.

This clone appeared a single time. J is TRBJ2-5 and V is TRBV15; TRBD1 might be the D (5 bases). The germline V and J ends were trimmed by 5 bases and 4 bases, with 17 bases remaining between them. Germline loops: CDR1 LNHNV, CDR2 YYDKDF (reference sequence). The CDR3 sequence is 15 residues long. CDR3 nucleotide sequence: TGTGCCACCAGCTTTAGGGGAAGGGTAGGAGAGACCCAGTACTTC. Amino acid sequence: CATSFRGRVGETQYF.

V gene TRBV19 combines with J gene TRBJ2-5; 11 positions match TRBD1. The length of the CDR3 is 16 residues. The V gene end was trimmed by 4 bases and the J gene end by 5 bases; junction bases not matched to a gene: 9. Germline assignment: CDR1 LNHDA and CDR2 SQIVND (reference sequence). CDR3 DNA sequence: TGTGCCAGTAGTAGAGGAAGGACAGGGGGCTCGGAGACCCAGTACTTC. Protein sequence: CASSRGRTGGSETQYF.

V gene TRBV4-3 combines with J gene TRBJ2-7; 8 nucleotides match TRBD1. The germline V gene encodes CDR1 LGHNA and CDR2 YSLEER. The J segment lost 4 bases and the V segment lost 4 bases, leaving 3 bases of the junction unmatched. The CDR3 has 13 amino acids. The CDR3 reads CASSRDRRYEQYF. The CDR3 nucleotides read TGCGCCAGCAGCCGGGACAGGAGGTACGAGCAGTACTTC.

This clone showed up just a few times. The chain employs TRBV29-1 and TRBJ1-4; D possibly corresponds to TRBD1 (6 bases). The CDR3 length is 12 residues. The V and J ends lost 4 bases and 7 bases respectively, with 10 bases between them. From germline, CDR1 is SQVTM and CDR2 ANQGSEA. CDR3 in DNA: TGCAGCGTTGGAGAGGGGGGTGAAAAACTGTTTTTT. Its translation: CSVGEGGEKLFF. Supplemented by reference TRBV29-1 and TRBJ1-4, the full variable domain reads SAVISQKPSRDICQRGTSLTIQCQVDSQVTMMFWYRQQPGQSLTLIATANQGSEATYESGFVIDKFPISRPNLTFSTLTVSNMSPEDSSIYLCSVGEGGEKLFFGSGTQLSVL.

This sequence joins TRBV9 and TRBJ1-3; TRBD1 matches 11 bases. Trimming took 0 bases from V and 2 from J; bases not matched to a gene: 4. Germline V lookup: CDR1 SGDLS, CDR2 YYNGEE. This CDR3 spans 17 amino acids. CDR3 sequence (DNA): TGTGCCAGCAGCGTAGGGGGACAGGGGGGAGCTGGAAACACCATATATTTT. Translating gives CASSVGGQGGAGNTIYF.

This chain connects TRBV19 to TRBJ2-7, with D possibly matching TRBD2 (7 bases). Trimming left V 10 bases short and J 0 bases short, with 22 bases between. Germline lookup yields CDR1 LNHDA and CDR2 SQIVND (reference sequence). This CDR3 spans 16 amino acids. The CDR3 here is CATAGGTHTSSYEQYF. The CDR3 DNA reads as TGTGCCACGGCCGGGGGGACACACACCAGCTCCTACGAGCAGTACTTC.

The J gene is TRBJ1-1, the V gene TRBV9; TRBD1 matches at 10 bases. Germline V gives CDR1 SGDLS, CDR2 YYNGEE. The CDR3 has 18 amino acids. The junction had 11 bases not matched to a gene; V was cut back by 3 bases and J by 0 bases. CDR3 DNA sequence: TGTGCCAGCAGCGAGGCCCTTTCGACAGGGGGCGTGAACACTGAAGCTTTCTTT. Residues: CASSEALSTGGVNTEAFF.

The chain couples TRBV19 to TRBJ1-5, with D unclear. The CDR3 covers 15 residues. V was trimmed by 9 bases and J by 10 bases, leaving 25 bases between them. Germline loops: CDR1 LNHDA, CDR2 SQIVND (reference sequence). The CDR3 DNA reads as TGTGCCAGCCAGTCTATTAGTAAGACAATCAGTCCCCAGCATTTT. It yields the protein CASQSISKTISPQHF.

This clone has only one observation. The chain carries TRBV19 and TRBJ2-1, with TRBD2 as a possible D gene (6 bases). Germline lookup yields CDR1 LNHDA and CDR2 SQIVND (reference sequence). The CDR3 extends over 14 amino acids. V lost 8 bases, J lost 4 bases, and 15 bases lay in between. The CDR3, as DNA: TGTGCCAGTCGCGGGGCAGAAACGTACAATGAGCAGTTCTTC. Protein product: CASRGAETYNEQFF. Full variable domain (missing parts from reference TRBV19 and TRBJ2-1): DGGITQSPKYLFRKEGQNVTLSCEQNLNHDAMYWYRQDPGQGLRLIYYSQIVNDFQKGDIAEGYSVSREKKESFPLTVTSAQKNPTAFYLCASRGAETYNEQFFGPGTRLTVL.

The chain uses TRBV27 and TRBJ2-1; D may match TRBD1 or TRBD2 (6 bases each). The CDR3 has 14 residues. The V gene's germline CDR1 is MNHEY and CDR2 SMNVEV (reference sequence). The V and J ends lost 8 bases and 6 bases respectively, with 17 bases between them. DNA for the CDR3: TGTGCCAGCTCGGGGGTACAGGGCTTCAATGAGCAGTTCTTC. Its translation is CASSGVQGFNEQFF.

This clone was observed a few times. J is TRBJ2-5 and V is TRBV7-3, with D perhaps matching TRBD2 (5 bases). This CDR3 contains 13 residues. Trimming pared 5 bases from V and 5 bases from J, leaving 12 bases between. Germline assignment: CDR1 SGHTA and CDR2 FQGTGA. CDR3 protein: CASSAGPRETQYF. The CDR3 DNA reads TGTGCCAGCAGCGCGGGCCCCCGGGAGACCCAGTACTTC.

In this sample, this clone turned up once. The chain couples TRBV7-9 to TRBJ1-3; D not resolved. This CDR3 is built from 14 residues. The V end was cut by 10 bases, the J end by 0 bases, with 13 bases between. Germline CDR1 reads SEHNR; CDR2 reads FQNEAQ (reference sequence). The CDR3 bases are TGTGCCACCTCGCTCGGGAGCTCTGGAAACACCATATATTTT. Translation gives CATSLGSSGNTIYF.

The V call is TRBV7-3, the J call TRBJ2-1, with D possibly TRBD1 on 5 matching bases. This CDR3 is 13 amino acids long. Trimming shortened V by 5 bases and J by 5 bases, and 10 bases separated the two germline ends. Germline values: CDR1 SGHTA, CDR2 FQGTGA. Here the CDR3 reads CASSDGRDNEQFF. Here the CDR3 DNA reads TGTGCCAGCAGCGACGGCAGGGACAATGAGCAGTTCTTC.

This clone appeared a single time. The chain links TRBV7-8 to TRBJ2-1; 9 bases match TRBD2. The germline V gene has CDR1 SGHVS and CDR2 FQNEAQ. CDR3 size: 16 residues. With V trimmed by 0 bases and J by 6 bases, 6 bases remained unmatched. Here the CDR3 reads CASSLASGRFPNEQFF. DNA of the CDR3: TGTGCCAGCAGCTTAGCGAGCGGGAGGTTCCCCAATGAGCAGTTCTTC. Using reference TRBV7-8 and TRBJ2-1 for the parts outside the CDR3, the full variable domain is GAGVSQSPRYKVAKRGQDVALRCDPISGHVSLFWYQQALGQGPEFLTYFQNEAQLDKSGLPSDRFFAERPEGSVSTLKIQRTQQEDSAVYLCASSLASGRFPNEQFFGPGTRLTVL.

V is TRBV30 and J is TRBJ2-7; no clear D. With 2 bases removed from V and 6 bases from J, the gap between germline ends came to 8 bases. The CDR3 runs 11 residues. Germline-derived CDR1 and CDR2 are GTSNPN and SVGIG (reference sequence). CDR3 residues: CAWSKTIEQYF. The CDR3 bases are TGTGCCTGGAGTAAGACGATCGAGCAGTACTTC.

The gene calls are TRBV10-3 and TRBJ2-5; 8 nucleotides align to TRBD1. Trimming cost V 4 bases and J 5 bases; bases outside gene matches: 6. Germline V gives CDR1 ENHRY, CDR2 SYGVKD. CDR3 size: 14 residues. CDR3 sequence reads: CAISAWTGLETQYF. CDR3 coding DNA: TGTGCCATCAGTGCCTGGACAGGGTTGGAGACCCAGTACTTC.

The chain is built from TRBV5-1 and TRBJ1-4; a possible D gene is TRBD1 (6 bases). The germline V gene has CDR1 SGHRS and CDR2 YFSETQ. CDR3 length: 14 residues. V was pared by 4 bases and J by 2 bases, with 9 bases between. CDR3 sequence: CASSAQGTNEKLFF. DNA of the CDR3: TGCGCCAGCAGCGCCCAGGGGACTAATGAAAAACTGTTTTTT.

For the CDR3, the DNA is TGTGCCAGCAGCTTAGCTGACAGTACAAGTTATAGGAGCATCGGCACAGATACGCAGTATTTT. It translates to CASSLADSTSYRSIGTDTQYF. The chain employs TRBV7-2 and TRBJ2-3, with D possibly being TRBD1 (5 bases). Trimming shortened V by 0 bases and J by 1 base, and 26 bases separated the two germline ends. The germline CDR1 and CDR2 sequences are SGHTA and FQGNSA. CDR3 length equals 21 residues.

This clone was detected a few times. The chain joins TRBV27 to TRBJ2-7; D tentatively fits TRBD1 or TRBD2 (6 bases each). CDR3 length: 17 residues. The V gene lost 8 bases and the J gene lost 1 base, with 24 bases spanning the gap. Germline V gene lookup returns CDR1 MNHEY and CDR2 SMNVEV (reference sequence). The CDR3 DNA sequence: TGTGCCAGCTCCTTTAGGTGGGGGGCAGGGCAATCCTACGAGCAGTACTTC. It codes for CASSFRWGAGQSYEQYF.

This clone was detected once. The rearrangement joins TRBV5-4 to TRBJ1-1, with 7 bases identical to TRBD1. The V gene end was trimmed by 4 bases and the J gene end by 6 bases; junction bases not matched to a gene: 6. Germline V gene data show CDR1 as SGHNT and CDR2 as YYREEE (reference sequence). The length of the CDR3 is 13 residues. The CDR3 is CASSATGDAEAFF. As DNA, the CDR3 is TGTGCCAGCAGCGCTACAGGGGACGCTGAAGCTTTCTTT.

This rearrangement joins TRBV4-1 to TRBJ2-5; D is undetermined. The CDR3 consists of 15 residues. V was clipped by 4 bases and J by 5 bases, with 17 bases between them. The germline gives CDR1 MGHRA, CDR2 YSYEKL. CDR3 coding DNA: TGCGCCAGCAGCCGGCTGGGATTGCTCAGGGAGACCCAGTACTTC. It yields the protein CASSRLGLLRETQYF.

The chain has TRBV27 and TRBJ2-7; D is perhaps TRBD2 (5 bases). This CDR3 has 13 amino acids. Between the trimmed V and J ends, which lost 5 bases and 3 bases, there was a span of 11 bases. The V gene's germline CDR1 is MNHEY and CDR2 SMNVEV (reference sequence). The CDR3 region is CASSRGSDYEQYF. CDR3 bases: TGTGCCAGCAGTCGAGGGTCAGACTACGAGCAGTACTTC.

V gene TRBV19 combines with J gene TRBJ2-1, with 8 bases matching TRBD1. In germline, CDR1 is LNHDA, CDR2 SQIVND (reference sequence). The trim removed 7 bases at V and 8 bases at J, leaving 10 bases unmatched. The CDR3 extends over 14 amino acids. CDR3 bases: TGTGCCAGTATGTGGACAGGGAGTGTCGATGAGCAGTTCTTC. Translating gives CASMWTGSVDEQFF.

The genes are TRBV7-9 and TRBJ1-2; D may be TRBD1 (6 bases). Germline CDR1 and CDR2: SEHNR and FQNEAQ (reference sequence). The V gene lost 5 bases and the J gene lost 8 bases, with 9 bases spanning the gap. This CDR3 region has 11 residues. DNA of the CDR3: TGTGCCAGCAGCATACAGGGAGGCTACACCTTC. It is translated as CASSIQGGYTF.

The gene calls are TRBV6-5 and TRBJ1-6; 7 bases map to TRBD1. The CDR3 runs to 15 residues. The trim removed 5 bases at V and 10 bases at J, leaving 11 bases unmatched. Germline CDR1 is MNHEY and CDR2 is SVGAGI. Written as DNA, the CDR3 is TGTGCCAGCAGTACGCGGACAGGTCGGAAATCACCCCTCCACTTT. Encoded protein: CASSTRTGRKSPLHF.

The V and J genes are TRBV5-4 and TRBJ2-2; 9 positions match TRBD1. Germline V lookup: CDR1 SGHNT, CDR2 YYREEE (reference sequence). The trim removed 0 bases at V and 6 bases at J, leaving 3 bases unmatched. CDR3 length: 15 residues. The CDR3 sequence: CASSLGDRDAGELFF. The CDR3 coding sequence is TGTGCCAGCAGCTTGGGGGACAGGGATGCCGGGGAGCTGTTTTTT.

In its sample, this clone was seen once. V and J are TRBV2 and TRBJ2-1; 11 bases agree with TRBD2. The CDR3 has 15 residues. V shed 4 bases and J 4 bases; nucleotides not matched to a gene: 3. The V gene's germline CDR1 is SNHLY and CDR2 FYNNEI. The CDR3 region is CASSARTSGYNEQFF. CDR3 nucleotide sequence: TGTGCCAGCAGTGCCCGGACTAGCGGGTACAATGAGCAGTTCTTC.